This T cell receptor (beta chain) was identified in a study of siplizumab effects on memory and regulatory T cells. TCRdb's table, derived via immunoSEQ multiplex PCR, lists solely in-frame clones and lacks some. The sample shows more than 85,000 clones, 85% to 90% of them seen only once. In the case of this clone: Its matching antigen is unknown.

V lost 2 bases and J lost 3, with 11 bases in between. Germline V gene data show CDR1 as SGHNT and CDR2 as YYREEE (reference sequence). The CDR3 spans 14 residues. General study points: No functional test confirmed suppression by proliferating siplizumab-culture Tregs.

Sequencing was carried out using CD4+ T cells sorted from blood. The TCR sequence derives from a human donor in good health. The chain links TRBV5-4 to TRBJ2-5; a possible D gene is TRBD1 (6 bases). The CDR3 DNA reads TGTGCCAGCAGCTTTCCCACAGGGAAAGAGACCCAGTACTTC. It translates to CASSFPTGKETQYF.